The source of this T cell receptor beta chain is a study of blood T cells in healthy people across ages. Study outcomes and limitations: Long-lived donors had more naive CD4+ cells and higher diversity than aged donors. Higher naive T cell percentage went strongly together with higher TCR beta diversity.

It was with a sample-barcoded 5' primer and a J-beta primer mix that a second PCR of about 7 to 12 cycles was run. TCRdb reprocessed the 5' RACE reads with MiXCR, giving one entry per CDR3 protein. The data show hundreds of thousands of distinct CDR3 sequences, with approximately 52% seen just once and around an eighth held by the top ten. In the case of this clonotype: The antigen remains unidentified.

This TCR came from a woman of 80 years or more in good health. The source material was blood.

CDR3 protein: CSAPKSGSGEGNEQYF. The CDR3 DNA reads as TGCAGTGCTCCAAAGAGTGGTAGCGGGGAGGGAAATGAGCAGTACTTC. The chain uses TRBV20-1 and TRBJ2-7; 8 bases fit TRBD2. This CDR3 is 16 amino acids long. J lost 7 bases, V lost 5 bases, and 19 bases had no gene match. Germline V lookup: CDR1 DFQATT, CDR2 SNEGSKA (reference sequence).